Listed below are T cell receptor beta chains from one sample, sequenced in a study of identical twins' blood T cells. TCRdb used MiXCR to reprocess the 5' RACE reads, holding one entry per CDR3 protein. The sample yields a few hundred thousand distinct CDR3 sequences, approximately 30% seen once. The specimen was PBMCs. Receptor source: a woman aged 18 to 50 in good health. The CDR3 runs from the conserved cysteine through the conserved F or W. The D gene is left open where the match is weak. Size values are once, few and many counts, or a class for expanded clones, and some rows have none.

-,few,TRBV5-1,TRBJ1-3,TGCGCCAGCAGGTTGGGGTTGGGAAACACCATATATTTT,CASRLGLGNTIYF
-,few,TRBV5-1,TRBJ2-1,TGCGCCAGCAGCTTGAACGGGGGCCTGTATGAGCAGTTCTTC,CASSLNGGLYEQFF
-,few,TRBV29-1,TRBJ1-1,TGCAGCGTTGAAGACGGTAGACGACCTGAAGCTTTCTTT,CSVEDGRRPEAFF
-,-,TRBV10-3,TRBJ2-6,TGTGCCATCAGTGCAGTAGAAGGGGCCAACGTCCTGACTTTC,CAISAVEGANVLTF
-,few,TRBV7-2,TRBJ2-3,TGTGCCAGCAGCTTAGGAATAGCGCGGACAGATACGCAGTATTTT,CASSLGIARTDTQYF
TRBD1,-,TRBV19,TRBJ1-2,TGTGCCAGTAGTTTCCCCGACAGGGGCTATGGCTACACCTTC,CASSFPDRGYGYTF
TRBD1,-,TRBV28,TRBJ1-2,TGTGCCAGCTCGGACAGGGCAAATAGTGGCTACACCTTC,CASSDRANSGYTF
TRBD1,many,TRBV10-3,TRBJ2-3,TGTGCCATCAGCCCGGGACAGGGGAAAGATACGCAGTATTTT,CAISPGQGKDTQYF
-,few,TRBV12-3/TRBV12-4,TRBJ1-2,TGTGCCAGCAGCCAAAGAGGACAGTTCCATGGCTACACCTTC,CASSQRGQFHGYTF
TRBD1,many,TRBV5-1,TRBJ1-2,TGCGCCAGCAGCTTACGACAGGGTTCAAACTATGGCTACACCTTC,CASSLRQGSNYGYTF
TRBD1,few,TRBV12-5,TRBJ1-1,TGTGCTAGTGGTAAGAACAGGGGGCGGACTGAAGCTTTCTTT,CASGKNRGRTEAFF
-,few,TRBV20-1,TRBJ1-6,TGCAGTGCTAGTGGTTCGGCCCTCCACTTT,CSASGSALHF
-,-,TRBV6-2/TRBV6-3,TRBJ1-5,TGTGCCAGCAGTATGACAAATAGCAATCAGCCCCAGCATTTT,CASSMTNSNQPQHF
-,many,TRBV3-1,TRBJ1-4,TGTGCCAGCAGCCAACGGGACGAAAAACTGTTTTTT,CASSQRDEKLFF
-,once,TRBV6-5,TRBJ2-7,TGTGCCAGCAGTTACGATGGGCAGTCCTACGAGCAGTACTTC,CASSYDGQSYEQYF
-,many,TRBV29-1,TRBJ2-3,TGCAGCGTGGCCCCGGCTGATACGCAGTATTTT,CSVAPADTQYF
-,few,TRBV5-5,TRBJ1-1,TGTGCCAGCAGCCAACCGACCAGGAACACTGAAGCTTTCTTT,CASSQPTRNTEAFF
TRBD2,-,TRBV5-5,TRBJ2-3,TGTGCCAGCATCTCCGGTCTAGCGGCAGAATTAACGCAGTATTTT,CASISGLAAELTQYF
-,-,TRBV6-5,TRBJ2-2,TGTGCCAGCAGTTCCACTCCCGAGCTAGGCACCGGGGAGCTGTTTTTT,CASSSTPELGTGELFF
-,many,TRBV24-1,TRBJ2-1,TGTGCCACCAGTGATTCGGCCCATTATAGGAACAATGAGCAGTTCTTC,CATSDSAHYRNNEQFF
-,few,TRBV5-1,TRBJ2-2,TGCGCCAGCAGCTTGGACAGGGCGTACACCGGGGAGCTGTTTTTT,CASSLDRAYTGELFF
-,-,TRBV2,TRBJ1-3,TGTGCCAGCAGTACGGGACATTACTCTGGAAACACCATATATTTT,CASSTGHYSGNTIYF
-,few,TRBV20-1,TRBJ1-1,TGCAGTGCTACCAGGGATTTCGGGCTGAATGAAGCTTTCTTT,CSATRDFGLNEAFF
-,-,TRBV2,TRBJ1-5,TGTGCCAGCAGTCCGGGGATACATAGCAATCAGCCCCAGCATTTT,CASSPGIHSNQPQHF
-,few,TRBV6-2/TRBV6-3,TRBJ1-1,TGTGCCAGCAGTTACCGACTTGCGAAAGATCGACTAACAGCTTTCTTT,CASSYRLAKDRLTAFF
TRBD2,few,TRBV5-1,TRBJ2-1,TGCGCCAGCAGGGAAAACCCAGCGGGAGGCGATGAGCAGTTCTTC,CASRENPAGGDEQFF
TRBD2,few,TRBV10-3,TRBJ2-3,TGTGCCATCAGTGACAGCGGGGGGCCTTCATTGGCCCCAGATACGCAGTATTTT,CAISDSGGPSLAPDTQYF
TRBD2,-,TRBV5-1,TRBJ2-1,TGCGCCAGCAGCTTGGTACCTAGCGGGGGGGCGATCAATGAGCAGTTCTTC,CASSLVPSGGAINEQFF
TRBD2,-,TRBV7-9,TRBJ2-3,TGTGCCAGCAGCCTCGGACTAGCGGGAGTTTCTAGCACAGATACGCAGTATTTT,CASSLGLAGVSSTDTQYF